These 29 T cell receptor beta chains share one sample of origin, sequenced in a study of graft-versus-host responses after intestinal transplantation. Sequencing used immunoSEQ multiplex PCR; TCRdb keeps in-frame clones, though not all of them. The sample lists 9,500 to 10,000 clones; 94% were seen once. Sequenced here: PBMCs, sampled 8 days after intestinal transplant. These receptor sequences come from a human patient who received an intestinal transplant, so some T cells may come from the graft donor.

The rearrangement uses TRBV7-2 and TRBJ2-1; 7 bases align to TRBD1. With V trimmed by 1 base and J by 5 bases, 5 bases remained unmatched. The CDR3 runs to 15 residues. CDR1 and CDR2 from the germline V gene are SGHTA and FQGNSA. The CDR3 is CASSLDSGTDNEQFF. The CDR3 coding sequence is TGTGCCAGCAGCTTAGATTCCGGGACAGACAATGAGCAGTTCTTC.

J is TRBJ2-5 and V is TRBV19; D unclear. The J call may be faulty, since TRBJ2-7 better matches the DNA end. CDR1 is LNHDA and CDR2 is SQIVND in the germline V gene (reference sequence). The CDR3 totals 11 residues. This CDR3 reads CASKVGYEQYF. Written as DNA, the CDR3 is TGTGCCAGTAAGGTGGGCTACGAGCAGTACTTC.

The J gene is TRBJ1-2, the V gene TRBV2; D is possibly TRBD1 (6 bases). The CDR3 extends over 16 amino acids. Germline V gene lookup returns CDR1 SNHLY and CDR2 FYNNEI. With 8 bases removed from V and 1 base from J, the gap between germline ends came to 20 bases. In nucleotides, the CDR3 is TGTGCCAGCCGAGAGGACAGAATATTTAATAACTATGGCTACACCTTC. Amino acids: CASREDRIFNNYGYTF.

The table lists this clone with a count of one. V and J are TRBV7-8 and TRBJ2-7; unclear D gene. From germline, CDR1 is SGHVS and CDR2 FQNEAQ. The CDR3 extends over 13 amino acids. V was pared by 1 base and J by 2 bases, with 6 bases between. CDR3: CASSLEVPYEQYF. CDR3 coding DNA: TGTGCCAGCAGCTTAGAGGTACCCTACGAGCAGTACTTC.

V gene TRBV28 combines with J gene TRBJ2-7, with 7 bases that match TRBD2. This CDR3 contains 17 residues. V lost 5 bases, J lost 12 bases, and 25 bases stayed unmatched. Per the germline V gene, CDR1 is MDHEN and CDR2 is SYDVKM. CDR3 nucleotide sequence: TGTGCCAGCAGTCCCCTGACTGTTGCGGGAGTCCCTGTTAAGCGGTACTTC. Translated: CASSPLTVAGVPVKRYF.

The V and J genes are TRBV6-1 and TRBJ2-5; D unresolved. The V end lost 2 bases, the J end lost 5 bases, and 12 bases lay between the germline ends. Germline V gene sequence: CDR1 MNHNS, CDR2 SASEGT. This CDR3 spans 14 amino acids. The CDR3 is CASSERVVGETQYF. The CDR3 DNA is TGTGCCAGCAGTGAAAGGGTAGTAGGGGAGACCCAGTACTTC.

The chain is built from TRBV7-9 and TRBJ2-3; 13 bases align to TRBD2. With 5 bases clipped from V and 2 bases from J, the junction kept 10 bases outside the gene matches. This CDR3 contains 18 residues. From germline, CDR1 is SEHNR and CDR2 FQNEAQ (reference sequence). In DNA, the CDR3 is TGTGCCAGCAGCCTACCGACTAGCGGGGGGACCTTCACAGATACGCAGTATTTT. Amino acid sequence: CASSLPTSGGTFTDTQYF.

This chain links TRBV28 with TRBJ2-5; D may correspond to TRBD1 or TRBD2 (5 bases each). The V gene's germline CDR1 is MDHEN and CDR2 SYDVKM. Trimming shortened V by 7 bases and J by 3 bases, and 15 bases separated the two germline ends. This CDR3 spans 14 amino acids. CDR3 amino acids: CASTARDGKETQYF. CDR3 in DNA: TGTGCCAGCACCGCCCGGGACGGTAAAGAGACCCAGTACTTC.

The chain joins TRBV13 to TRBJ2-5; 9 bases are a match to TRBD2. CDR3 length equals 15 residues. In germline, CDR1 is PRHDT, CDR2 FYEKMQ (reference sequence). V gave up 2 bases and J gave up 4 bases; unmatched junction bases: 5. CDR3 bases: TGTGCCAGCAGCTTAAAGGCGGGGGGGCCAGAGACCCAGTACTTC. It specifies CASSLKAGGPETQYF. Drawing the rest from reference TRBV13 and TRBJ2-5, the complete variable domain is AAGVIQSPRHLIKEKRETATLKCYPIPRHDTVYWYQQGPGQDPQFLISFYEKMQSDKGSIPDRFSAQQFSDYHSELNMSSLELGDSALYFCASSLKAGGPETQYFGPGTRLLVL.

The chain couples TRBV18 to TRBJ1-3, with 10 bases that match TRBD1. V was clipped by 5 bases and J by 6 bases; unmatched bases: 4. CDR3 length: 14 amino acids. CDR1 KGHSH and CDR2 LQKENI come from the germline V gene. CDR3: CASSLTGGENTIYF. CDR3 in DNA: TGTGCCAGCTCATTGACAGGGGGCGAAAACACCATATATTTT. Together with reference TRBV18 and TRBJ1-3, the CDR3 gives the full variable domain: NAGVMQNPRHLVRRRGQEARLRCSPMKGHSHVYWYRQLPEEGLKFMVYLQKENIIDESGMPKERFSAEFPKEGPSILRIQQVVRGDSAAYFCASSLTGGENTIYFGEGSWLTVV.

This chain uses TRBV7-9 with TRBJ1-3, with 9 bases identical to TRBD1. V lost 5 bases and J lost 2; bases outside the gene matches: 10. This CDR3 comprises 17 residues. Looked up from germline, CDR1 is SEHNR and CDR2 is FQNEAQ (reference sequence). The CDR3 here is CASSPPLDRGAGNTIYF. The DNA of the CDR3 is TGTGCCAGCAGCCCCCCCCTGGACAGGGGTGCTGGAAACACCATATATTTT.

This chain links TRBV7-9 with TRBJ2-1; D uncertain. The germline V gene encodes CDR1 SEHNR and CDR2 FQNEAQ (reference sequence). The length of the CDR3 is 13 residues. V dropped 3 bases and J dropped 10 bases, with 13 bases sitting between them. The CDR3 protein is CASSFHFMEEQFF. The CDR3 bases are TGTGCCAGCAGCTTCCATTTTATGGAAGAGCAGTTCTTC.

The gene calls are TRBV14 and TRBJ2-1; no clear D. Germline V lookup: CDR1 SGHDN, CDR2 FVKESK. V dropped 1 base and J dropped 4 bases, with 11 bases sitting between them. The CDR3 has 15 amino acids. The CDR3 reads CASSQVSGNYNEQFF. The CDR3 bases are TGTGCCAGCAGCCAAGTGTCAGGAAATTACAATGAGCAGTTCTTC. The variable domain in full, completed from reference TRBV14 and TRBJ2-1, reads EAGVTQFPSHSVIEKGQTVTLRCDPISGHDNLYWYRRVMGKEIKFLLHFVKESKQDESGMPNNRFLAERTGGTYSTLKVQPAELEDSGVYFCASSQVSGNYNEQFFGPGTRLTVL.

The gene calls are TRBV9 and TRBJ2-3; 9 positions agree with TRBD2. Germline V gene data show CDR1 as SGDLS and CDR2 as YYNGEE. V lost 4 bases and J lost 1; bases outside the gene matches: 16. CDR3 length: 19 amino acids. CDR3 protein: CASSPSGLAGPLRTDTQYF. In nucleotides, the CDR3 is TGTGCCAGCAGCCCTTCGGGGCTAGCGGGACCCCTCCGCACAGATACGCAGTATTTT.

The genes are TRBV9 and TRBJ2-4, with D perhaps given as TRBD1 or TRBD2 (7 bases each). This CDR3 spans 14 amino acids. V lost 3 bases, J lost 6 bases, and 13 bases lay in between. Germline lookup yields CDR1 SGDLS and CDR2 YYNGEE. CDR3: CASSGGGGGNIQYF. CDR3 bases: TGTGCCAGCAGCGGGGGAGGGGGCGGAAACATTCAGTACTTC. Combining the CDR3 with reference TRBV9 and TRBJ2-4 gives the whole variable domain DSGVTQTPKHLITATGQRVTLRCSPRSGDLSVYWYQQSLDQGLQFLIQYYNGEERAKGNILERFSAQQFPDLHSELNLSSLELGDSALYFCASSGGGGGNIQYFGAGTRLSVL.

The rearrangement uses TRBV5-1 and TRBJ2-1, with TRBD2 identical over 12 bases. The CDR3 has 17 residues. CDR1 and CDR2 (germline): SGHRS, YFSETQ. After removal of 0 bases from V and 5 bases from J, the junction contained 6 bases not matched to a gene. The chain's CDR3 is CASSLAPSGGADNEQFF. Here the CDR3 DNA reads TGCGCCAGCAGCTTGGCCCCTAGCGGGGGGGCCGACAATGAGCAGTTCTTC.

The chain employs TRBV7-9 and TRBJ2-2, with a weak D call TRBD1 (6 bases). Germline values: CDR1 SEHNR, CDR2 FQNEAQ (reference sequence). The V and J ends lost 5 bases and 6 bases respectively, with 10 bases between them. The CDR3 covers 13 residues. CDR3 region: CASSGQGSGELFF. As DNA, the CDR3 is TGTGCCAGCAGCGGGCAGGGGTCCGGGGAGCTGTTTTTT.

CDR3 residues: CASSFTSGQGPRTDTQYF. The CDR3 nucleotides are TGTGCCAGCAGCTTCACTTCGGGACAGGGGCCTCGCACAGATACGCAGTATTTT. The V gene is TRBV7-4, the J gene TRBJ2-3, with 10 nucleotides matching TRBD1. J gave up 1 base and V 3 bases, and 10 bases lay outside the gene matches. Germline assignment: CDR1 SGHVT and CDR2 SQSDAQ. The CDR3 loop spans 18 amino acids. Full variable domain (outside the CDR3, taken from reference TRBV7-4 and TRBJ2-3): GAGVSQSPRYKVAKRGRDVALRCDSISGHVTLYWYRQTLGQGSEVLTYSQSDAQRDKSGRPSGRFSAERPERSVSTLKIQRTEQGDSAVYLCASSFTSGQGPRTDTQYFGPGTRLTVL.

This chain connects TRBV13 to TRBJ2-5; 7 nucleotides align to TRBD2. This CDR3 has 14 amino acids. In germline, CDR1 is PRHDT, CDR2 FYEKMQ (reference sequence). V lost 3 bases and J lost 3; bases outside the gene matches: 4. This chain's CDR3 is CASSFLAEKETQYF. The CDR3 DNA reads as TGTGCCAGCAGCTTTCTAGCGGAGAAAGAGACCCAGTACTTC.

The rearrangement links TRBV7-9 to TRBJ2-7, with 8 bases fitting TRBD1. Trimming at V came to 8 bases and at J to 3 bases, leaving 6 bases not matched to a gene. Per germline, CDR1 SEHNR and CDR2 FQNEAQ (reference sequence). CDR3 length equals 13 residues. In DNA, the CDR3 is TGTGCCAGCGCGACAGGGGAGGACTACGAGCAGTACTTC. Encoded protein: CASATGEDYEQYF.

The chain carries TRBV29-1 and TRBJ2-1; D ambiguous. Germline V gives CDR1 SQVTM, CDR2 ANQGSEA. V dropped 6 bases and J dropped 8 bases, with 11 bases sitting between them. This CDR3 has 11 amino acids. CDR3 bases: TGCAGCGTGCCCGCCTTGGATGAGCAGTTCTTC. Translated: CSVPALDEQFF.

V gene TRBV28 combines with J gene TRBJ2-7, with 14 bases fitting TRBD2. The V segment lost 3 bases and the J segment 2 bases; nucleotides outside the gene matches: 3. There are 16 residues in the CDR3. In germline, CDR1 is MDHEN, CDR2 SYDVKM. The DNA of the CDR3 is TGTGCCAGCAGTTTGAGGGGACTAGCGGGAGCCTACGAGCAGTACTTC. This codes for CASSLRGLAGAYEQYF.

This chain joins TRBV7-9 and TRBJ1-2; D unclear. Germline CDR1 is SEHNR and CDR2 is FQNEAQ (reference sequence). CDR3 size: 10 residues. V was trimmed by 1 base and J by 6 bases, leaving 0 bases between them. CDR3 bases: TGTGCCAGCAGCTTAGATGGCTACACCTTC. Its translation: CASSLDGYTF.

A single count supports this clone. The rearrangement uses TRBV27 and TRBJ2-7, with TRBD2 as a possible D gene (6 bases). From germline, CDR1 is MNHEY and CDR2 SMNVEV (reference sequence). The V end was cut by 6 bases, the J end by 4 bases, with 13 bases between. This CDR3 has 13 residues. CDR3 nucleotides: TGTGCCAGCAGCGCTTGGGCGGGGTACGAGCAGTACTTC. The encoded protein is CASSAWAGYEQYF.

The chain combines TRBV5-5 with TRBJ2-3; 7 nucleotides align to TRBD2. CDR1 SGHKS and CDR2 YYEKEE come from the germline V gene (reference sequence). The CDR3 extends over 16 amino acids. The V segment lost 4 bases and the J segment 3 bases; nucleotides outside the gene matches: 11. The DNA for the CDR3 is TGTGCCAGCAGCCCTGGACTAGTCTGGAGGACAGATACGCAGTATTTT. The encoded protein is CASSPGLVWRTDTQYF.

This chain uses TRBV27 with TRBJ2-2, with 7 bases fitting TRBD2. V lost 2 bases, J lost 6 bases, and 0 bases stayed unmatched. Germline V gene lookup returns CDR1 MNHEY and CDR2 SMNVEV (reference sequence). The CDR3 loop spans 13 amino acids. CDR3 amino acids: CASSLGGAGELFF. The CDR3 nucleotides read TGTGCCAGCAGTTTAGGGGGGGCCGGGGAGCTGTTTTTT.

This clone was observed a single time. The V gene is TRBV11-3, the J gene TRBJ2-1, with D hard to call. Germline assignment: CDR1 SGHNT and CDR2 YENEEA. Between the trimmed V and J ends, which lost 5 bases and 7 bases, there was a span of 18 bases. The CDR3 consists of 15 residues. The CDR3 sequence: CASSTRAAPGNEQFF. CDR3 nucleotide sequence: TGTGCCAGCAGCACCCGGGCAGCGCCCGGAAATGAGCAGTTCTTC.

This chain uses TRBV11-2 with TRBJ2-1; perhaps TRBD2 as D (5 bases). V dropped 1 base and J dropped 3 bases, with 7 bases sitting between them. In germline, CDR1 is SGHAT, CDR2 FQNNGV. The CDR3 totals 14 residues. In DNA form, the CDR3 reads TGTGCCAGCAGCTTAGGGACTTTCTACAATGAGCAGTTCTTC. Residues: CASSLGTFYNEQFF.

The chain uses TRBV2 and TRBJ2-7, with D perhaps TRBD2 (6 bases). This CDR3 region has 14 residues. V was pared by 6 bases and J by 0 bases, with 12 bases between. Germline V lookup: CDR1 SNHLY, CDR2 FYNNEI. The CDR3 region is CASRGGPGSYEQYF. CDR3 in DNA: TGTGCCAGCAGGGGGGGACCGGGCTCCTACGAGCAGTACTTC.